This section outlines one TCR beta chain sequence together with its context. This sample is part of a study of blood T cell repertoires in COVID-19. The repertoire was sequenced with immunoSEQ multiplex PCR; TCRdb's copy has only in-frame clones and lacks some. The table lists 200,000 to 300,000 clones, approximately 85% of them singletons. The V gene end was trimmed by 6 bases and the J gene end by 10 bases; junction bases not matched to a gene: 9. Germline lookup yields CDR1 WNHNN and CDR2 SYGVQD (reference sequence). CDR3 length equals 15 residues. Enrollment of patients from Seattle took place during active infection, with longitudinal follow-up.

Sequencing was carried out using peripheral blood. This clonotype originated in a man aged 50 or older with COVID-19, enrolled during active disease. The V call is TRBV10-1, the J call TRBJ1-6; the match to TRBD1 covers 10 bases. CDR3 sequence reads: CASRRLGQGYSPLHF. The DNA for the CDR3 is TGCGCCAGCAGGAGGTTGGGACAGGGGTACTCACCCCTCCACTTT.